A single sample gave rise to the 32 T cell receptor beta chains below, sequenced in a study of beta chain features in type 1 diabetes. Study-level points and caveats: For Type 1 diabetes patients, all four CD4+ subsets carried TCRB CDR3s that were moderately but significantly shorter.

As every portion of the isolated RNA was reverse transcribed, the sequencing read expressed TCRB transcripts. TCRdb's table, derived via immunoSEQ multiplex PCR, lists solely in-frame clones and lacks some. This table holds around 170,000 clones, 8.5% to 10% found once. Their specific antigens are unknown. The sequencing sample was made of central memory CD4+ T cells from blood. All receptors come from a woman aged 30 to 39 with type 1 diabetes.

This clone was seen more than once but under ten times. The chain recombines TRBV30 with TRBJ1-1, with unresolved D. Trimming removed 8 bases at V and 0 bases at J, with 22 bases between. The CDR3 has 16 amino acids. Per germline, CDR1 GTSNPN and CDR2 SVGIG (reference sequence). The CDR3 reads CAQKEVGLFMNTEAFF. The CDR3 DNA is TGTGCCCAGAAAGAGGTCGGACTTTTCATGAACACTGAAGCTTTCTTT.

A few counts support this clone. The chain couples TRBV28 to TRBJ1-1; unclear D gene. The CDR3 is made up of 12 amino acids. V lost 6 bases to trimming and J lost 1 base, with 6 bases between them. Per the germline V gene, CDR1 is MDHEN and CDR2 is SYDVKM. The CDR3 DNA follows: TGTGCCAGCAGGGGCGCGAACACTGAAGCTTTCTTT. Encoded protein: CASRGANTEAFF.

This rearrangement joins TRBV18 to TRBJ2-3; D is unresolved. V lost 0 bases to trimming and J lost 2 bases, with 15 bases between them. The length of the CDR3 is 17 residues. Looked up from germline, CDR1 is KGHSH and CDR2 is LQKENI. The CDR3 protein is CASSPPIPYQLTDTQYF. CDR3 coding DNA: TGTGCCAGCTCACCACCTATCCCATATCAACTCACAGATACGCAGTATTTT.

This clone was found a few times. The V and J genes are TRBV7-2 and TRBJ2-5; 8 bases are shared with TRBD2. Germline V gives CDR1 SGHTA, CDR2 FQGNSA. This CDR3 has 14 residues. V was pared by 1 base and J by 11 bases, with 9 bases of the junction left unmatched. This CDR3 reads CASSLEGPGGLQYF. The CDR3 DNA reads TGTGCCAGCAGCTTAGAAGGGCCGGGAGGGCTTCAGTACTTC. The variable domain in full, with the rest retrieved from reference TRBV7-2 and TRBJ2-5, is GAGVSQSPSNKVTEKGKDVELRCDPISGHTALYWYRQSLGQGLEFLIYFQGNSAPDKSGLPSDRFSAERTGGSVSTLTIQRTQQEDSAVYLCASSLEGPGGLQYFGPGTRLLVL.

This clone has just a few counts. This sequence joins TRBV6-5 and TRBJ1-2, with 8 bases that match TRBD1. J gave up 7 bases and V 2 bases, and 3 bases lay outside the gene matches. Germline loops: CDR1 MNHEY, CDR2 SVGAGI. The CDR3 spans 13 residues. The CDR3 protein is CASSYGTGAGYTF. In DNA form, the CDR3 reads TGTGCCAGCAGTTACGGGACAGGAGCTGGCTACACCTTC.

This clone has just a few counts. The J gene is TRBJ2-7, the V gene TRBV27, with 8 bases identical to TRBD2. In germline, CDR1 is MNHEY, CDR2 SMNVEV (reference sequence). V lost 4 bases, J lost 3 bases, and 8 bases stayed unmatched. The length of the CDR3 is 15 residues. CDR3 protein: CASSSPQRENYEQYF. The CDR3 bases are TGTGCCAGCAGTTCCCCCCAGCGGGAGAACTACGAGCAGTACTTC.

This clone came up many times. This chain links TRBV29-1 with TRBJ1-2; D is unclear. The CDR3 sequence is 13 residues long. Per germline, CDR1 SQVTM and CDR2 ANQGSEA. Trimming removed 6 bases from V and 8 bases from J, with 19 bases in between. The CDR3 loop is CSVSNSALRGYTF. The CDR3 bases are TGCAGCGTATCAAACTCCGCGCTTCGGGGCTACACCTTC.

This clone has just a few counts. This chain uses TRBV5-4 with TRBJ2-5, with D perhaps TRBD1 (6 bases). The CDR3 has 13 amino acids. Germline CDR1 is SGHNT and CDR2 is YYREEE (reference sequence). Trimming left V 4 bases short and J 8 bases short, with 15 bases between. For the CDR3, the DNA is TGTGCCAGCAGCCATCCAGGGGCCGAAACCCAGTACTTC. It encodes CASSHPGAETQYF.

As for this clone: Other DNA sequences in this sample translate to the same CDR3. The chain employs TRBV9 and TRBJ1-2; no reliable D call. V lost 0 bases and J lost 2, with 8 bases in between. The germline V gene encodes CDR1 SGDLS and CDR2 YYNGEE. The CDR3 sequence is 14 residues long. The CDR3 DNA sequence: TGTGCCAGCAGCGTAGTTGGCAGGAACTATGGCTACACCTTC. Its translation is CASSVVGRNYGYTF.

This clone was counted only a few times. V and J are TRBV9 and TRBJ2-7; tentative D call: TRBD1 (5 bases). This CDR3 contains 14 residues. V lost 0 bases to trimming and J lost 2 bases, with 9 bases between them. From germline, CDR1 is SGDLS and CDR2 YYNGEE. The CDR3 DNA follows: TGTGCCAGCAGCGTAGTCCCGGACACCTACGAGCAGTACTTC. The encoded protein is CASSVVPDTYEQYF.

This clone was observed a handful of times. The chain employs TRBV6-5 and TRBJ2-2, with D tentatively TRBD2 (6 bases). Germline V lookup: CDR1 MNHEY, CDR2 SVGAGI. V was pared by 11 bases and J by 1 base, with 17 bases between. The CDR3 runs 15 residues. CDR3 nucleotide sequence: TGTGCCGTCCAACCCGGGACTGGGAACACCGGGGAGCTGTTTTTT. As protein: CAVQPGTGNTGELFF.

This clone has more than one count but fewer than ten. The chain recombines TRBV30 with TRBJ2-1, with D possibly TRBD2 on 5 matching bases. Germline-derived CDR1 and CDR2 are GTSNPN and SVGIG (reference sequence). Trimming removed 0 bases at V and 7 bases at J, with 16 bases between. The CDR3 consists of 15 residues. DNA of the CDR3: TGTGCCTGGAGTGTAATGGGAGTCCCCAAAAATGAGCAGTTCTTC. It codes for CAWSVMGVPKNEQFF. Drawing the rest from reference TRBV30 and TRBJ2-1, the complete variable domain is SQTIHQWPATLVQPVGSPLSLECTVEGTSNPNLYWYRQAAGRGLQLLFYSVGIGQISSEVPQNLSASRPQDRQFILSSKKLLLSDSGFYLCAWSVMGVPKNEQFFGPGTRLTVL.

CDR3 loop: CASTPGLAGGGEQFF. DNA for the CDR3: TGTGCCAGCACACCGGGACTAGCGGGAGGGGGGGAGCAGTTCTTC. This chain connects TRBV2 to TRBJ2-1; 16 bases are a match to TRBD2. The CDR3 covers 15 residues. Per germline, CDR1 SNHLY and CDR2 FYNNEI. Trimming took 7 bases from V and 10 from J; bases not matched to a gene: 7.

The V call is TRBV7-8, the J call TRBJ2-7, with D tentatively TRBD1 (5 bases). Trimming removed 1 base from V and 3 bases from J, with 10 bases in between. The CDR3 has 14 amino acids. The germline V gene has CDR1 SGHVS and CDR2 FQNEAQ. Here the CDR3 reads CASSLVQGNYEQYF. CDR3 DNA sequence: TGTGCCAGCAGCTTAGTCCAGGGAAACTACGAGCAGTACTTC. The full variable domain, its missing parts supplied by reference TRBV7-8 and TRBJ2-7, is GAGVSQSPRYKVAKRGQDVALRCDPISGHVSLFWYQQALGQGPEFLTYFQNEAQLDKSGLPSDRFFAERPEGSVSTLKIQRTQQEDSAVYLCASSLVQGNYEQYFGPGTRLTVT.

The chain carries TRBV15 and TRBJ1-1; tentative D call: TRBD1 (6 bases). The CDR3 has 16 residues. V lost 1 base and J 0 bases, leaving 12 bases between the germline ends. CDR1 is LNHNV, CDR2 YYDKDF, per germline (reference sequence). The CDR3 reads CATSRATGTMNTEAFF. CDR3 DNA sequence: TGTGCCACCAGCAGAGCTACCGGGACAATGAACACTGAAGCTTTCTTT.

In DNA form, the CDR3 reads TGTGCCACCAGCCTCCCAGGGGCTCGACAAGAGACCCAGTACTTC. It encodes CATSLPGARQETQYF. The chain is built from TRBV15 and TRBJ2-5; possibly TRBD1 for D (6 bases). Germline assignment: CDR1 LNHNV and CDR2 YYDKDF (reference sequence). V was clipped by 5 bases and J by 2 bases, with 15 bases between them. The CDR3 spans 15 residues.

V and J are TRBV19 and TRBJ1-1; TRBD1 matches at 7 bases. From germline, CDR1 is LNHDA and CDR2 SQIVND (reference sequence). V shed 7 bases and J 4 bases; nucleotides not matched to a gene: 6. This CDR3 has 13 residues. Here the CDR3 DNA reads TGTGCCAGTAACCCACAGGGGATCACTGAAGCTTTCTTT. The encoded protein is CASNPQGITEAFF.

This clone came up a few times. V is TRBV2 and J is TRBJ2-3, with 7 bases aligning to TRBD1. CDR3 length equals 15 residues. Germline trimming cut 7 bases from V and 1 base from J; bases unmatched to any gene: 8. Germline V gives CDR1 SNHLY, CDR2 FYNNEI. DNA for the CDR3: TGTGCCAGCACCTCACAGGGGCTAGGCACAGATACGCAGTATTTT. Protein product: CASTSQGLGTDTQYF.

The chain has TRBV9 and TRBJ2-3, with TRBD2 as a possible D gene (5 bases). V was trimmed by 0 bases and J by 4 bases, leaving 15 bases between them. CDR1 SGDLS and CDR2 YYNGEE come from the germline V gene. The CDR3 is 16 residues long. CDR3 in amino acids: CASSVAPGSNADTQYF. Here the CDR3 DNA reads TGTGCCAGCAGCGTAGCCCCGGGAAGCAACGCAGATACGCAGTATTTT.

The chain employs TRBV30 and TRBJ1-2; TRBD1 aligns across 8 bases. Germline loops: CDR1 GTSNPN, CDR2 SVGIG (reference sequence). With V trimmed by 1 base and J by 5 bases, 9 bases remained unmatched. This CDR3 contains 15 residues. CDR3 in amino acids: CAWSEVTGVWYGYTF. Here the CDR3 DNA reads TGTGCCTGGAGTGAGGTGACAGGGGTTTGGTATGGCTACACCTTC. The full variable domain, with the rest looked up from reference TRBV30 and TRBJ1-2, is SQTIHQWPATLVQPVGSPLSLECTVEGTSNPNLYWYRQAAGRGLQLLFYSVGIGQISSEVPQNLSASRPQDRQFILSSKKLLLSDSGFYLCAWSEVTGVWYGYTFGSGTRLTVV.

The CDR3 sequence: CAWNVDRTNEKLFF. CDR3 sequence (DNA): TGTGCCTGGAATGTGGACAGGACTAATGAAAAACTGTTTTTT. The gene calls are TRBV30 and TRBJ1-4, with TRBD1 matching over 7 bases. CDR1 and CDR2 from the germline V gene are GTSNPN and SVGIG (reference sequence). With 4 bases clipped from V and 2 bases from J, the junction kept 4 bases outside the gene matches. The CDR3 contains 14 residues.

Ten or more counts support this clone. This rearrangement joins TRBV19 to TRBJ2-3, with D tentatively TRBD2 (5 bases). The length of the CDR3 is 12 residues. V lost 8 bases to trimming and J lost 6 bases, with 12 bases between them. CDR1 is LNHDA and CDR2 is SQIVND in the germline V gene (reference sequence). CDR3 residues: CASQDWADTQYF. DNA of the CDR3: TGTGCCAGTCAGGACTGGGCGGATACGCAGTATTTT.

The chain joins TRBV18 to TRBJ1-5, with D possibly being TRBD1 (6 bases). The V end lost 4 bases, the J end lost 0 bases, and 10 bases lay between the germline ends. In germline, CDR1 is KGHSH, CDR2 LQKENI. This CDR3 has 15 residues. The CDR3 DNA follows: TGTGCCAGCTCACAAGGGGACATTAGCAATCAGCCCCAGCATTTT. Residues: CASSQGDISNQPQHF.

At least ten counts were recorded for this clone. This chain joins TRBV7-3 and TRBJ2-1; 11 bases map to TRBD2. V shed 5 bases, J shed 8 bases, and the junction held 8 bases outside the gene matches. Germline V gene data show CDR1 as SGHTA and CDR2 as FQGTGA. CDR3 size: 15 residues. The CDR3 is CASSRTSGSIYEQFF. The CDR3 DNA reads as TGTGCCAGCAGCCGTACTAGCGGGAGTATCTATGAGCAGTTCTTC.

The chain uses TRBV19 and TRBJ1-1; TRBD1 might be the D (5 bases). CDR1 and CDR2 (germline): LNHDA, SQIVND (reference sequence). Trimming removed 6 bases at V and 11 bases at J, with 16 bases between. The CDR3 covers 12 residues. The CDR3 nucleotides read TGTGCCAGTAGCCGACAGAATTCAATGGCTTTCTTT. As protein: CASSRQNSMAFF.

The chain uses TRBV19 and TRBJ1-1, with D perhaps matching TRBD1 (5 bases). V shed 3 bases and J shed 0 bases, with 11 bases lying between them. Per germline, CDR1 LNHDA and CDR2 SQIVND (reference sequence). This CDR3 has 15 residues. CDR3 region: CASSMGGNMNTEAFF. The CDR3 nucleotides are TGTGCCAGTAGTATGGGGGGGAACATGAACACTGAAGCTTTCTTT.

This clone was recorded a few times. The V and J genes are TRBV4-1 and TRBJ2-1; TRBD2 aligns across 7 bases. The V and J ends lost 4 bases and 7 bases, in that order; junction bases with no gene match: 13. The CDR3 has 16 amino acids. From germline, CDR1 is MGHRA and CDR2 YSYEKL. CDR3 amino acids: CASSRMTSQVGNEQFF. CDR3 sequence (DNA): TGCGCCAGCAGCCGTATGACTAGCCAGGTAGGAAATGAGCAGTTCTTC.

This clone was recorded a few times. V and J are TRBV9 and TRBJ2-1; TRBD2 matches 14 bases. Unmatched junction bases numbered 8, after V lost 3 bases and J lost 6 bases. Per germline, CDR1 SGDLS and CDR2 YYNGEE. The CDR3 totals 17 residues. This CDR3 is CASSDGLAGGYGNEQFF. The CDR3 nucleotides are TGTGCCAGCAGCGATGGACTAGCGGGAGGCTACGGCAATGAGCAGTTCTTC.

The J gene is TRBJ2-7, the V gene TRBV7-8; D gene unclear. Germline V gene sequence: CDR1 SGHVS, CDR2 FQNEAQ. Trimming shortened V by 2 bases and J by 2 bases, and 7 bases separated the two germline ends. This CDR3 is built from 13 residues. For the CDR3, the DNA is TGTGCCAGCAGCTTATTACCGGCCTACGAGCAGTACTTC. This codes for CASSLLPAYEQYF.

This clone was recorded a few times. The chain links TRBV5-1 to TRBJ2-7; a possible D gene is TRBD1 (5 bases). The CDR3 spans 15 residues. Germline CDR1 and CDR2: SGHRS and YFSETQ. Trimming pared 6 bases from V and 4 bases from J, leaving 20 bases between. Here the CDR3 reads CASTGLRGYPYEQYF. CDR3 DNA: TGCGCCAGCACGGGTCTTAGGGGATATCCTTACGAGCAGTACTTC.

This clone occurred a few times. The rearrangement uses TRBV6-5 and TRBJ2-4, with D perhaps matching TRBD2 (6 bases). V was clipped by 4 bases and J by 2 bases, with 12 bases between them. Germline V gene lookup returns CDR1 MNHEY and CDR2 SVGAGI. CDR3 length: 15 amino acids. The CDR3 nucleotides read TGTGCCAGCAGTTCTAGCGCATATTCCAAAAACATTCAGTACTTC. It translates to CASSSSAYSKNIQYF.

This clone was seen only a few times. The CDR3 sequence: CASGQGNQPQHF. In DNA, the CDR3 is TGTGCCAGCGGACAGGGGAATCAGCCCCAGCATTTT. The rearrangement links TRBV7-2 to TRBJ1-5, with 9 bases that match TRBD1. Germline V lookup: CDR1 SGHTA, CDR2 FQGNSA. Trimming removed 8 bases from V and 4 bases from J; junction bases left unmatched: 0. The length of the CDR3 is 12 residues.